This is a list of T cell receptor beta chains from one sample in a study of OX40 agonist ivuxolimab in advanced cancers. Clones were read by immunoSEQ multiplex PCR, and TCRdb kept only the in-frame ones, dropping some. The sample consists of tens of thousands of clones, 90% of them appearing once. This specimen was CD4+ or CD8+ T cells sorted from blood, taken in a trial of the OX40 agonist ivuxolimab. The receptors derive from an adult with an advanced solid tumor such as melanoma, head and neck, liver or kidney cancer. Each CDR3 is given with its conserved first and last residue. A D gene is named only where the DNA matches it firmly. Size is omitted from some rows. Given values are once, few, many or a class for expanded clones.

clone_size,d_call,v_call,j_call,cdr3_nt,cdr3_aa
NA,NA,TRBV9,TRBJ2-1,TGTGCCAGCAGCCGAAACAATGAGCAGTTCTTC,CASSRNNEQFF
NA,NA,TRBV28,TRBJ2-1,TGTGCCAGCAGTTCAGCGGGCGGGGACAATGAGCAGTTCTTC,CASSSAGGDNEQFF
NA,TRBD2,TRBV6-1,TRBJ2-1,TGTGCCAGCAGGGCTAGCGGCAATGAGCAGTTCTTC,CASRASGNEQFF
NA,NA,TRBV5-1,TRBJ1-3,TGCGCCAGCAGGTTTGAAGCCAGCTCTGGAAACACCATATATTTT,CASRFEASSGNTIYF
NA,TRBD1,TRBV20-1,TRBJ2-7,TGCAGTGGGACAGGGCCCAACGAGCAGTACTTC,CSGTGPNEQYF
NA,NA,TRBV19,TRBJ2-3,TGTGCCAGTAGTATAGCGGCCCTACTAGCTAGCACAGATACGCAGTATTTT,CASSIAALLASTDTQYF
NA,NA,TRBV11-2,TRBJ2-1,TGTGCCAGCAGCTTATTGGGTCACAGAAGCTCCTACAATGAGCAGTTCTTC,CASSLLGHRSSYNEQFF
NA,NA,TRBV5-1,TRBJ2-1,TGCGCCAGCAGCTTGCGGACAGTAAGCGATGAGCAGTTCTTC,CASSLRTVSDEQFF
NA,NA,TRBV2,TRBJ1-6,TGTGCCAGCAGTGAAGGGACGGAATATAATTCACCCCTCCACTTT,CASSEGTEYNSPLHF
once,NA,TRBV18,TRBJ2-3,TGTGCCAGCTCACCATTACCCAGGAGCACAGATACGCAGTATTTT,CASSPLPRSTDTQYF
NA,TRBD2,TRBV27,TRBJ2-3,TGTGCCAGCAGTTTCCGGGGGGAAGATACGCAGTATTTT,CASSFRGEDTQYF
NA,NA,TRBV15,TRBJ2-5,TGTGCCACCAGCAGAGATGTGATGGAGACCCAGTACTTC,CATSRDVMETQYF
NA,NA,TRBV29-1,TRBJ2-3,TGCAGCGTTGATGATTGGCAGGGTGTGATTCCAGATACGCAGTATTTT,CSVDDWQGVIPDTQYF
once,TRBD1,TRBV7-8,TRBJ1-1,TGTGCCAGCAGCTCTCAGGGGGGGAACACTGAAGCTTTCTTT,CASSSQGGNTEAFF
NA,TRBD2,TRBV18,TRBJ2-7,TGTGCCAGCTCAGGCAGACTAGCGGAGTCCTACGAGCAGTACTTC,CASSGRLAESYEQYF
NA,TRBD1,TRBV19,TRBJ2-3,TGTGCCAGTAGTATTCAGGGGGTGACAGATACGCAGTATTTT,CASSIQGVTDTQYF
NA,NA,TRBV5-1,TRBJ2-2,TGCGCCAGCAGCCAACAGGCCTCAGGAACCGGGGAGCTGTTTTTT,CASSQQASGTGELFF
NA,NA,TRBV6-5,TRBJ2-1,TGTGCCAGCACCGAGGGGGGGAGGGCCTACAATGAGCAGTTCTTC,CASTEGGRAYNEQFF
NA,NA,TRBV28,TRBJ2-4,TGTGCCAGCAGTTTATCGTTAGCCAAAAACATTCAGTACTTC,CASSLSLAKNIQYF
NA,NA,TRBV7-2,TRBJ1-1,TGTGCCAGCACTCTGGGAGGGAAGGGTGCTGAAGCTTTCTTT,CASTLGGKGAEAFF
NA,TRBD1,TRBV2,TRBJ2-1,TGTGCCAGCACCGAGACAGGGATCCCCCACAATGAGCAGTTCTTC,CASTETGIPHNEQFF
NA,NA,TRBV19,TRBJ2-1,TGTGCCAGTAGTATAGTGATCAGCTTTGAGCAGTTCTTC,CASSIVISFEQFF
NA,NA,TRBV28,TRBJ1-5,TGTGCCAGCAGCCGGGACGGGAGAAGTCAGCCCCAGCATTTT,CASSRDGRSQPQHF
once,NA,TRBV7-2,TRBJ1-5,TGTGCCAGCAGCCCCCCGGGGGTTCAGCCCCAGCATTTT,CASSPPGVQPQHF
NA,NA,TRBV7-6,TRBJ2-1,TGTGCCAGCAGCCCAAGTCAGCGGTACAATGAGCAGTTCTTC,CASSPSQRYNEQFF
NA,TRBD1,TRBV6-1,TRBJ2-7,TGTGCCAGCGGACAGGGGACCGGCGAGCAGTACTTC,CASGQGTGEQYF
NA,NA,TRBV10-3,TRBJ2-7,TGTGCCATCAGTGAGTCCCCTAGCGTGTCCTACGAGCAGTACTTC,CAISESPSVSYEQYF
NA,TRBD1,TRBV6-6,TRBJ1-2,TGTGCCAGCAGTTACCAGGGGGCGCACTATGGCTACACCTTC,CASSYQGAHYGYTF
NA,NA,TRBV2,TRBJ2-1,TGTGCCAGCAGCCTAGAGTGGGGGAATGAGCAGTTCTTC,CASSLEWGNEQFF
NA,NA,TRBV19,TRBJ2-3,TGTGCCAGTAGTATAGGGGGCAGCACAGATACGCAGTATTTT,CASSIGGSTDTQYF
NA,NA,TRBV19,TRBJ1-2,TGTGCCAGTAGTATCCGGGGGAGGATGATTAGTGGCTACACCTTC,CASSIRGRMISGYTF
once,NA,TRBV5-6,TRBJ1-1,TGTGCCAGCAGAGTCGCGGCTGTTACCACTGAAGCTTTCTTT,CASRVAAVTTEAFF
NA,NA,TRBV4-2,TRBJ2-1,TGTGCCAGCAGCCAGCTCTCCTACAATGAGCAGTTCTTC,CASSQLSYNEQFF
NA,NA,TRBV5-4,TRBJ1-1,TGTGCCAGCAGCTCAGACAGGCTAGGAGACACTGAAGCTTTCTTT,CASSSDRLGDTEAFF
NA,NA,TRBV7-3,TRBJ2-7,TGTGCCAGCAGCTTAAATGGCAGAAGCGAGCAGTACTTC,CASSLNGRSEQYF
NA,NA,TRBV19,TRBJ1-5,TGTGCCAGTAGTATGTCGACAGGAAATCAGCCCCAGCATTTT,CASSMSTGNQPQHF
NA,TRBD2,TRBV11-2,TRBJ2-1,TGTGCCAGCAGCCCGTTAGCGGGAGGGTATGAGCAGTTCTTC,CASSPLAGGYEQFF
NA,NA,TRBV7-6,TRBJ2-2,TGTGCCAGCAGCCCTGGGTGGGATAACACCGGGGAGCTGTTTTTT,CASSPGWDNTGELFF
many,NA,TRBV6-1,TRBJ1-5,TGTGCCAGCAGCAGGGGAAAACCCTCCAATCAGCCCCAGCATTTT,CASSRGKPSNQPQHF
NA,TRBD1,TRBV5-1,TRBJ1-4,TGCGCCAGCAGCTTAATGACAGGGACAAATGAAAAACTGTTTTTT,CASSLMTGTNEKLFF
NA,NA,TRBV5-4,TRBJ2-3,TGTGCCAGCAGCCCCGGTGGGGGCCCCGATACGCAGTATTTT,CASSPGGGPDTQYF
NA,TRBD2,TRBV5-5,TRBJ2-3,TGTGCCAGCAGCTTCATACTAGCGGGAGGAGGTACGCAGTATTTT,CASSFILAGGGTQYF
NA,TRBD1,TRBV29-1,TRBJ2-5,TGCAGCGTACTGGGACAGTCCAGTGAGACCCAGTACTTC,CSVLGQSSETQYF
NA,TRBD1,TRBV23-1,TRBJ2-1,TGCGCCAGCAGTCGATCACAGGGGGAATCCTACAATGAGCAGTTCTTC,CASSRSQGESYNEQFF
NA,TRBD1,TRBV19,TRBJ1-2,TGTGCCAGTAGTGGGGGACAGCTTAACTATGGCTACACCTTC,CASSGGQLNYGYTF
once,TRBD2,TRBV11-3,TRBJ2-7,TGTGCCAGCAGCCGGCGGACTAGCGCGTACGAGCAGTACTTC,CASSRRTSAYEQYF
NA,NA,TRBV30,TRBJ2-7,TGTGCCTGGAGTGGAAGCGGAACCTACGAGCAGTACTTC,CAWSGSGTYEQYF
NA,NA,TRBV5-1,TRBJ2-5,TGCGCCAGCAGCTTGGCCGACCCCCTAAAAGAGACCCAGTACTTC,CASSLADPLKETQYF
NA,NA,TRBV5-1,TRBJ2-7,TGCGCCAGCAGCTTGGTAGGGGGGACCTACGAGCAGTACTTC,CASSLVGGTYEQYF
NA,NA,TRBV19,TRBJ2-7,TGTGCCAGTTCACTGCTGCCTAACGAGGGCGAGCAGTACTTC,CASSLLPNEGEQYF
NA,TRBD2,TRBV5-1,TRBJ2-1,TGCGCCAGCGGGACTAGCGGGAAGAATGAGCAGTTCTTC,CASGTSGKNEQFF
NA,NA,TRBV11-2,TRBJ2-5,TGTGCCAGCAGCCTAGGGCCGGGTGGGGAGACCCAGTACTTC,CASSLGPGGETQYF
NA,NA,TRBV10-2,TRBJ2-7,TGCGCCAGCTTAAAAGGGTCCTCCTACGAGCAGTACTTC,CASLKGSSYEQYF
NA,NA,TRBV7-2,TRBJ2-4,TGTGCCAGCAGCTTAGCTAGTGCGGGACCCGAAAACATTCAGTACTTC,CASSLASAGPENIQYF
NA,NA,TRBV5-1,TRBJ2-3,TGCGCCAGCAGCTTGGGAACTGGCGGAACTAGCACAGATACGCAGTATTTT,CASSLGTGGTSTDTQYF